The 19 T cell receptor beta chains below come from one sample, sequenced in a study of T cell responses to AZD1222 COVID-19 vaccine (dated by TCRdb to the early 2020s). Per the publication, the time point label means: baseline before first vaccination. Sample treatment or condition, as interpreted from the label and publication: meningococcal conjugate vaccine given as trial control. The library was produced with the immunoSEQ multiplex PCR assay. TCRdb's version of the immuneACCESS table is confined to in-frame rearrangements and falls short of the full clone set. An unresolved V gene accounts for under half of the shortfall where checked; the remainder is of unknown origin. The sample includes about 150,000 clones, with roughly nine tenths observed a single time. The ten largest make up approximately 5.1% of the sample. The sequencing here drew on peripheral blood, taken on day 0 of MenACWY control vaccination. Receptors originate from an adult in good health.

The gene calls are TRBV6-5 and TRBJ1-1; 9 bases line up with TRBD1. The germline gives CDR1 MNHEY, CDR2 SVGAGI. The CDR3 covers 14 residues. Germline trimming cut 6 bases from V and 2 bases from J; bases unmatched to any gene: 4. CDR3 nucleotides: TGTGCCAGCAGAGGGACAGGGATAAACACTGAAGCTTTCTTT. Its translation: CASRGTGINTEAFF.

CDR3 nucleotides: TGTGCCAGTAGTATCGGTTCGGCGGCCCAACAGCCCCAGCATTTT. Its protein is CASSIGSAAQQPQHF. The V gene is TRBV19, the J gene TRBJ1-5; D gene ambiguous. V lost 3 bases and J lost 7, with 16 bases in between. The germline CDR1 and CDR2 sequences are LNHDA and SQIVND (reference sequence). The CDR3 extends over 15 amino acids.

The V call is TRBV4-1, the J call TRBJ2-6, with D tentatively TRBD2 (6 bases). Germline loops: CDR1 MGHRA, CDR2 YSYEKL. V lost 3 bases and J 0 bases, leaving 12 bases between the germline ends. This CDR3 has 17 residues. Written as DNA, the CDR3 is TGCGCCAGCAGCCAGGGTATCGGGAGCTCTGGGGCCAACGTCCTGACTTTC. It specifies CASSQGIGSSGANVLTF.

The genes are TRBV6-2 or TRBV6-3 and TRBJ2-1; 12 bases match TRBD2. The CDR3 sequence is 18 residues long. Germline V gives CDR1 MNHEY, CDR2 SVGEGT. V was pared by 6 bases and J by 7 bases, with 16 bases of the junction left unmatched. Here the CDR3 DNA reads TGTGCCAGCAGCTCCCACCAAGGACTAGCGGGATTTATAAATGAGCAGTTCTTC. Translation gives CASSSHQGLAGFINEQFF.

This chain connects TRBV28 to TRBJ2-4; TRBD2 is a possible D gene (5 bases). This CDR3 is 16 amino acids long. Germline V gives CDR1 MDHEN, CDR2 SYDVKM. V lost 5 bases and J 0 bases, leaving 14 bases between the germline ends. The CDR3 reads CASSAAGIQAKNIQYF. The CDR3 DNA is TGTGCCAGCAGTGCCGCGGGCATCCAAGCCAAAAACATTCAGTACTTC.

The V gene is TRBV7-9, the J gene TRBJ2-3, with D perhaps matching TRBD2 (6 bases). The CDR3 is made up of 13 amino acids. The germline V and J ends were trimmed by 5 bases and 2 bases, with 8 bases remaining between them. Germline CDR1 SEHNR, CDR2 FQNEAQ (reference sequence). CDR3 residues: CASSRDSTDTQYF. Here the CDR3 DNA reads TGTGCCAGCAGCCGGGACTCCACAGATACGCAGTATTTT. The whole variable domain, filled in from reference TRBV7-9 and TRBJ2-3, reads DTGVSQNPRHKITKRGQNVTFRCDPISEHNRLYWYRQTLGQGPEFLTYFQNEAQLEKSRLLSDRFSAERPKGSFSTLEIQRTEQGDSAMYLCASSRDSTDTQYFGPGTRLTVL.

The CDR3 reads CASSPLGDEQFF. The DNA of the CDR3 is TGTGCCAGCAGCCCACTAGGGGATGAGCAGTTCTTC. The J gene is TRBJ2-1, the V gene TRBV7-8; D possibly uses TRBD1 or TRBD2 (5 bases each). Germline CDR1 reads SGHVS; CDR2 reads FQNEAQ. The CDR3 covers 12 residues. Trimming took 5 bases from V and 8 from J, leaving 10 bases between them.

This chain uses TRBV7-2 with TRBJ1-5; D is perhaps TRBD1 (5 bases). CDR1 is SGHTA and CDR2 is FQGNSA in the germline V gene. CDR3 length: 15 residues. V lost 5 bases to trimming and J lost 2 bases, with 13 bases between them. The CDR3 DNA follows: TGTGCCAGCAGCCAGATGGGGGGGGGCAATCAGCCCCAGCATTTT. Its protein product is CASSQMGGGNQPQHF.

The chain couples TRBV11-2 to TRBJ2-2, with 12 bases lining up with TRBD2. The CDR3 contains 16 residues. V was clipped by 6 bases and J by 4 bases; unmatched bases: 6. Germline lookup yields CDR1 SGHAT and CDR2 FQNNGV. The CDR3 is CASRSSGRAFTGELFF. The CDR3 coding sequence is TGTGCCAGCAGATCTAGCGGGAGGGCCTTCACCGGGGAGCTGTTTTTT.

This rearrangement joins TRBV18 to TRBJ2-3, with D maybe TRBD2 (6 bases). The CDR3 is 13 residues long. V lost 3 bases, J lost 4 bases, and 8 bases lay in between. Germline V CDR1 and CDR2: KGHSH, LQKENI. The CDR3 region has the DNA TGTGCCAGCTCACCCTGGGGGGCAGATACGCAGTATTTT. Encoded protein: CASSPWGADTQYF. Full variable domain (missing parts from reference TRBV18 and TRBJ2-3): NAGVMQNPRHLVRRRGQEARLRCSPMKGHSHVYWYRQLPEEGLKFMVYLQKENIIDESGMPKERFSAEFPKEGPSILRIQQVVRGDSAAYFCASSPWGADTQYFGPGTRLTVL.

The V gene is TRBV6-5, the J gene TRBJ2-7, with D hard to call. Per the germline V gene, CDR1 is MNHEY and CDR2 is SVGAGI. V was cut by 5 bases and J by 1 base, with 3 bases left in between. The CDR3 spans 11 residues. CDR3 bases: TGTGCCAGCAGTAATTCCTACGAGCAGTACGTC. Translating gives CASSNSYEQYV.

DNA for the CDR3: TGTGCCACCGTTAGGAGTACGGGAGACACCGGGGAGCTGTTTTTT. Residues: CATVRSTGDTGELFF. The chain is built from TRBV24-1 and TRBJ2-2, with D maybe TRBD2 (6 bases). Germline CDR1 and CDR2: KGHDR and SFDVKD. Trimming took 9 bases from V and 3 from J, leaving 16 bases between them. This CDR3 has 15 amino acids.

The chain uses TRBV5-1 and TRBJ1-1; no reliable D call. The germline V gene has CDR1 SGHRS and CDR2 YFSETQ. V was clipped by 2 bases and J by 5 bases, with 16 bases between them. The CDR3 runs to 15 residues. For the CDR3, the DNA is TGCGCCAGCAGCTTAGGAGGGATCTGGGAGACTGAAGCTTTCTTT. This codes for CASSLGGIWETEAFF.

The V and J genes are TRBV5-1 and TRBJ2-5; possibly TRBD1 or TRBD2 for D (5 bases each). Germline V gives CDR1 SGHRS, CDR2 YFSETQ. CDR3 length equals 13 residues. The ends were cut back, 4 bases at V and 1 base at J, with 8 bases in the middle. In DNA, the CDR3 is TGCGCCAGCAGCCCCGGGACCCAAGAGACCCAGTACTTC. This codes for CASSPGTQETQYF.

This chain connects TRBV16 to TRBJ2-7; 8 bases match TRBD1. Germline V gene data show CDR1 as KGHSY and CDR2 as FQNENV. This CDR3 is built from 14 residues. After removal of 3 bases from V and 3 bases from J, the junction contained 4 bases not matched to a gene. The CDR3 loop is CASSHLQGDYEQYF. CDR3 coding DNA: TGTGCCAGCAGCCACCTACAGGGGGACTACGAGCAGTACTTC. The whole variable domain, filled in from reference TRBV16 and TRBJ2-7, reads GEEVAQTPKHLVRGEGQKAKLYCAPIKGHSYVFWYQQVLKNEFKFLISFQNENVFDETGMPKERFSAKCLPNSPCSLEIQATKLEDSAVYFCASSHLQGDYEQYFGPGTRLTVT.

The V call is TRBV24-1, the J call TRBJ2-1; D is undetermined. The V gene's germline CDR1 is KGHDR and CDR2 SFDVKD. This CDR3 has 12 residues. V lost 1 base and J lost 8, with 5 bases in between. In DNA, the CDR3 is TGTGCCACCAGTGATTTCATGTATGAGCAGTTCTTC. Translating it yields CATSDFMYEQFF.

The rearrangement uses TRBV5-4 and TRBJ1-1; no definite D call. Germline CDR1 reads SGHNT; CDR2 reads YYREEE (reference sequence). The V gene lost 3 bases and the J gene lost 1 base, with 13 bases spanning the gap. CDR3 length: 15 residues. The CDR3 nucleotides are TGTGCCAGCAGCTGGGGTGGCAGAACGAACACTGAAGCTTTCTTT. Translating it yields CASSWGGRTNTEAFF.

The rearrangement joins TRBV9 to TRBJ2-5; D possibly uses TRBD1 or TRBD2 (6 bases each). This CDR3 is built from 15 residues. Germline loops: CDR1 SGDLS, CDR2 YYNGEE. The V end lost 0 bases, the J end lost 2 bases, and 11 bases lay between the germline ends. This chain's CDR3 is CASSVGGAVQETQYF. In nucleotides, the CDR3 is TGTGCCAGCAGCGTAGGGGGGGCGGTGCAAGAGACCCAGTACTTC.

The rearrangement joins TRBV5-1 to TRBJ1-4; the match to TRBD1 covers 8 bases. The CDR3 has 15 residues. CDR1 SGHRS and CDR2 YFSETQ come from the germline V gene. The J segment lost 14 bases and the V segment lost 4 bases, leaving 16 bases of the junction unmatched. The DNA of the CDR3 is TGCGCCAGCAGCATGGCAGGGGGCGCAGCTCAAGTTCTGTTTTTT. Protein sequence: CASSMAGGAAQVLFF.